This T cell receptor beta chain was identified during a study of CD8+ T cells in alopecia areata. Sequencing used cDNA as its template, made by extracting RNA and reverse transcribing it. Assay: immunoSEQ multiplex PCR; the TCRdb copy retains only in-frame clones and omits some. The sample carries roughly 200,000 clones, 63% recorded once. The length of the CDR3 is 18 residues. Germline V lookup: CDR1 LGHNA, CDR2 YSLEER. Trimming stripped 1 base from V and 9 bases from J, with 25 bases between. Punch biopsies of lesional scalp, plus peripheral blood, were taken from alopecia areata patients. V and J are TRBV4-3 and TRBJ2-1; D perhaps matches TRBD1 (5 bases). This specimen was CD4+ T cells sorted from blood, taken at week 0. The sequence derives from a human donor with alopecia areata. CDR3 in amino acids: CASSQVLDSKGLGGEQFF. For the CDR3, the DNA is TGCGCCAGCAGCCAAGTCTTAGACTCCAAGGGGTTGGGTGGTGAGCAGTTCTTC.